The text below deals with one T cell receptor beta chain. No antigen is known for it. This sample was taken from a study of T cell responses to AZD1222 COVID-19 vaccine. Data came from immunoSEQ multiplex PCR; TCRdb stores just in-frame clones and leaves some out. The sample includes more than 110,000 clones, 80% to 95% of them seen just once. Study-level findings and limits: Reports say nearly half of spike-specific TCRs go after unmutated variant regions.

CDR3 size: 15 residues. V was cut by 4 bases and J by 7 bases, with 14 bases left in between. In germline, CDR1 is MDHEN, CDR2 SYDVKM. The chain joins TRBV28 to TRBJ1-6; no clear D. This TCR was sampled from an adult in good health. Sample: peripheral blood, taken on day 0 of AZD1222 vaccination. CDR3 bases: TGTGCCAGCAGTTCCCCTGGCTATACCAATTCACCCCTCCACTTT. Translated, it gives CASSSPGYTNSPLHF.